These 5 T cell receptor beta chains came from one sample sequenced in a study of blood T cell repertoires in COVID-19. Using immunoSEQ multiplex PCR, the repertoire was profiled, and TCRdb retains in-frame clones only, with some absent. This repertoire shows a few hundred thousand clones, approximately 90% found once; its top ten account for over 1.5%. Sequencing was performed on PBMCs or T cells enriched from blood (not recorded which). The receptors stem from a woman between 40 and 55 years old who had recovered from COVID-19.

V gene TRBV19 combines with J gene TRBJ2-1, with 7 bases that match TRBD2. The CDR3 covers 17 residues. V was pared by 1 base and J by 2 bases, with 8 bases of the junction left unmatched. Germline CDR1 reads LNHDA; CDR2 reads SQIVND (reference sequence). CDR3 protein: CASSIVSASGAYNEQFF. CDR3 sequence (DNA): TGTGCCAGTAGTATAGTTTCGGCTAGCGGAGCCTACAATGAGCAGTTCTTC.

Details on this clone: Other DNA sequences in the sample encode the same CDR3. The chain is built from TRBV7-2 and TRBJ1-5, with no clear D. V lost 3 bases and J lost 5, with 11 bases in between. The germline V gene has CDR1 SGHTA and CDR2 FQGNSA. The CDR3 contains 14 residues. DNA for the CDR3: TGTGCCAGCAGCTTCCGGGGAGGCGATCAGCCCCAGCATTTT. It codes for CASSFRGGDQPQHF. The whole variable domain, remainder taken from reference TRBV7-2 and TRBJ1-5, is GAGVSQSPSNKVTEKGKDVELRCDPISGHTALYWYRQSLGQGLEFLIYFQGNSAPDKSGLPSDRFSAERTGGSVSTLTIQRTQQEDSAVYLCASSFRGGDQPQHFGDGTRLSIL.

This rearrangement joins TRBV4-3 to TRBJ1-6; 8 bases match TRBD1. The ends lost 4 bases at V and 10 bases at J; junction bases unmatched: 6. The CDR3 contains 14 residues. Germline V CDR1 and CDR2: LGHNA, YSLEER. The CDR3 protein is CASSPDRGISPLHF. In DNA form, the CDR3 reads TGCGCCAGCAGCCCAGACAGGGGAATCTCACCCCTCCACTTT.

The rearrangement joins TRBV28 to TRBJ1-6; the D gene is possibly TRBD1 (5 bases). Trimming stripped 6 bases from V and 5 bases from J, with 8 bases between. Germline V gene lookup returns CDR1 MDHEN and CDR2 SYDVKM. CDR3 length: 13 residues. The CDR3 DNA sequence: TGTGCCAGCAGCAAGGGGAATAATTCACCCCTCCACTTT. Translated, it gives CASSKGNNSPLHF. Looking up the rest from reference TRBV28 and TRBJ1-6 gives the full variable domain: DVKVTQSSRYLVKRTGEKVFLECVQDMDHENMFWYRQDPGLGLRLIYFSYDVKMKEKGDIPEGYSVSREKKERFSLILESASTNQTSMYLCASSKGNNSPLHFGNGTRLTVT.

The chain recombines TRBV11-2 with TRBJ2-3, with a weak D call TRBD2 (7 bases). V lost 6 bases, J lost 10 bases, and 26 bases lay in between. Germline CDR1 SGHAT, CDR2 FQNNGV. CDR3 length: 16 amino acids. CDR3 protein: CASRKMRGGFKVAQYF. The CDR3 DNA sequence: TGTGCCAGCAGGAAGATGAGGGGGGGGTTCAAGGTGGCGCAGTATTTT.